This is a list of T cell receptor beta chains from one sample in a study of blood T cell repertoires in COVID-19. Clones were read by immunoSEQ multiplex PCR, and TCRdb kept only the in-frame ones, dropping some. This table has under 300,000 clones, around 89% appearing once. The sequenced sample consisted of peripheral blood. The receptors were gathered from a woman in her thirties or forties who had recovered from COVID-19. Both conserved end residues are part of each CDR3. The D gene is left open where the match is weak. A row's size may be missing; if present it is once, few, many or a size class.

j_call: TRBJ2-2
v_call: TRBV6-5
d_call: TRBD1
clone_size: -
cdr3_aa: CASRRQGNTGELFF
cdr3_nt: TGTGCCAGCAGACGACAGGGAAACACCGGGGAGCTGTTTTTT

j_call: TRBJ1-2
v_call: TRBV11-3
d_call: -
clone_size: -
cdr3_aa: CASSPAPGGYGYTF
cdr3_nt: TGTGCCAGCAGCCCCGCCCCCGGGGGCTATGGCTACACCTTC

j_call: TRBJ2-3
v_call: TRBV18
d_call: TRBD2
clone_size: -
cdr3_aa: CASSPGTSGYTDTQYF
cdr3_nt: TGTGCCAGCTCACCAGGGACTAGCGGGTACACAGATACGCAGTATTTT

j_call: TRBJ2-7
v_call: TRBV19
d_call: -
clone_size: -
cdr3_aa: CASSIAGRADEQYF
cdr3_nt: TGTGCCAGTAGTATAGCGGGCAGGGCGGACGAGCAGTACTTC

j_call: TRBJ1-2
v_call: TRBV7-9
d_call: -
clone_size: many
cdr3_aa: CASSPGLGTNYGYTF
cdr3_nt: TGTGCCAGCAGTCCAGGGTTGGGGACTAACTATGGCTACACCTTC

j_call: TRBJ2-1
v_call: TRBV27
d_call: TRBD2
clone_size: -
cdr3_aa: CASSLLGAGGPYNEQFF
cdr3_nt: TGTGCCAGCAGTTTATTGGGGGCGGGAGGGCCCTACAATGAGCAGTTCTTC

j_call: TRBJ1-6
v_call: TRBV5-6
d_call: TRBD1
clone_size: few
cdr3_aa: CASSSRTGPYNSPLHF
cdr3_nt: TGTGCCAGCAGCTCGAGGACAGGGCCTTATAATTCACCCCTCCACTTT

j_call: TRBJ2-7
v_call: TRBV6-5
d_call: -
clone_size: -
cdr3_aa: CASRPWGGLSYEQYF
cdr3_nt: TGTGCCAGCAGGCCCTGGGGGGGCCTCTCCTACGAGCAGTACTTC

j_call: TRBJ1-5
v_call: TRBV30
d_call: -
clone_size: -
cdr3_aa: CAWTRGGGGNQPQHF
cdr3_nt: TGTGCCTGGACCCGCGGGGGGGGTGGCAATCAGCCCCAGCATTTT

j_call: TRBJ1-1
v_call: TRBV19
d_call: TRBD1
clone_size: -
cdr3_aa: CASSMDRSPEAFF
cdr3_nt: TGTGCCAGTAGTATGGACAGGAGCCCTGAAGCTTTCTTT

j_call: TRBJ2-1
v_call: TRBV9
d_call: -
clone_size: -
cdr3_aa: CASSAGSEQFF
cdr3_nt: TGTGCCAGCAGCGCTGGGAGTGAGCAGTTCTTC

j_call: TRBJ1-1
v_call: TRBV6-5
d_call: -
clone_size: -
cdr3_aa: CASSYGGSSTEAFF
cdr3_nt: TGTGCCAGCAGTTACGGGGGGAGCAGCACTGAAGCTTTCTTT

j_call: TRBJ2-5
v_call: TRBV15
d_call: -
clone_size: -
cdr3_aa: CATSRDSSGETQYF
cdr3_nt: TGTGCCACCAGCAGAGATAGTAGTGGAGAGACCCAGTACTTC

j_call: TRBJ1-4
v_call: TRBV11-2
d_call: -
clone_size: -
cdr3_aa: CASSTIVGNEKLFF
cdr3_nt: TGTGCCAGCAGCACCATCGTCGGTAATGAAAAACTGTTTTTT

j_call: TRBJ2-5
v_call: TRBV5-4
d_call: TRBD2
clone_size: -
cdr3_aa: CASSPGTSGRTQYF
cdr3_nt: TGTGCCAGCAGCCCCGGGACTAGCGGCCGGACCCAGTACTTC

j_call: TRBJ2-2
v_call: TRBV25-1
d_call: TRBD1
clone_size: -
cdr3_aa: CASSGTGLAGELFF
cdr3_nt: TGTGCCAGCAGCGGGACAGGGCTCGCCGGGGAGCTGTTTTTT

j_call: TRBJ1-5
v_call: TRBV18
d_call: -
clone_size: -
cdr3_aa: CASSPSTGGGPQHF
cdr3_nt: TGTGCCAGCTCACCCTCGACAGGTGGTGGGCCCCAGCATTTT

j_call: TRBJ1-1
v_call: TRBV5-4
d_call: TRBD1
clone_size: -
cdr3_aa: CASSPGTAGTEAFF
cdr3_nt: TGTGCCAGCAGCCCCGGGACAGCGGGCACTGAAGCTTTCTTT

j_call: TRBJ1-1
v_call: TRBV20-1
d_call: -
clone_size: -
cdr3_aa: CSASPAGPVTEAFF
cdr3_nt: TGCAGTGCTAGTCCGGCAGGGCCGGTCACTGAAGCTTTCTTT

j_call: TRBJ2-2
v_call: TRBV5-1
d_call: TRBD2
clone_size: -
cdr3_aa: CASSQLAGGTGELFF
cdr3_nt: TGCGCCAGCAGCCAACTAGCGGGAGGGACCGGGGAGCTGTTTTTT

j_call: TRBJ1-5
v_call: TRBV4-3
d_call: -
clone_size: once
cdr3_aa: CASSQGWGVDQPQHF
cdr3_nt: TGCGCCAGCAGCCAAGGGTGGGGGGTGGATCAGCCCCAGCATTTT

j_call: TRBJ2-2
v_call: TRBV11-2
d_call: TRBD2
clone_size: -
cdr3_aa: CASSLEGSGTGELFF
cdr3_nt: TGTGCCAGCAGCTTAGAGGGTAGCGGGACCGGGGAGCTGTTTTTT

j_call: TRBJ2-7
v_call: TRBV7-2
d_call: -
clone_size: -
cdr3_aa: CASSPRGSSSYEQYF
cdr3_nt: TGTGCCAGCAGCCCCCGGGGTAGTTCCTCCTACGAGCAGTACTTC

j_call: TRBJ1-2
v_call: TRBV6-5
d_call: -
clone_size: -
cdr3_aa: CASSNGEYGYTF
cdr3_nt: TGTGCCAGCAGCAACGGGGAGTATGGCTACACCTTC

j_call: TRBJ2-5
v_call: TRBV5-1
d_call: TRBD1
clone_size: -
cdr3_aa: CASGQGARETQYF
cdr3_nt: TGCGCCAGCGGCCAGGGGGCTAGGGAGACCCAGTACTTC

j_call: TRBJ2-7
v_call: TRBV15
d_call: -
clone_size: -
cdr3_aa: CATSRDLAAQQYF
cdr3_nt: TGTGCCACCAGCAGAGATCTGGCGGCGCAGCAGTACTTC

j_call: TRBJ2-7
v_call: TRBV2
d_call: TRBD1
clone_size: -
cdr3_aa: CASRTDRGSYEQYF
cdr3_nt: TGTGCCAGCAGGACCGACAGGGGCTCCTACGAGCAGTACTTC

j_call: TRBJ1-5
v_call: TRBV3-1/TRBV3-2
d_call: -
clone_size: few
cdr3_aa: CASSQAGAQRGPQHF
cdr3_nt: TGTGCCAGCAGCCAAGCAGGGGCCCAGCGGGGGCCCCAGCATTTT

j_call: TRBJ1-2
v_call: TRBV1
d_call: -
clone_size: -
cdr3_aa: CTSSQDTGSGGPYGYTF
cdr3_nt: TGCACCAGCAGCCAAGATACGGGGTCAGGGGGCCCCTATGGCTACACCTTC

j_call: TRBJ2-1
v_call: TRBV24-1
d_call: -
clone_size: -
cdr3_aa: CATSAERDEQFF
cdr3_nt: TGTGCCACCAGTGCCGAACGCGATGAGCAGTTCTTC

j_call: TRBJ2-3
v_call: TRBV11-2
d_call: -
clone_size: -
cdr3_aa: CASFGERSTDTQYF
cdr3_nt: TGTGCCAGCTTCGGGGAGCGGAGCACAGATACGCAGTATTTT

j_call: TRBJ2-2
v_call: TRBV9
d_call: -
clone_size: -
cdr3_aa: CASSPTEAPTGELFF
cdr3_nt: TGTGCCAGCAGCCCGACGGAGGCACCCACCGGGGAGCTGTTTTTT

j_call: TRBJ2-3
v_call: TRBV28
d_call: -
clone_size: -
cdr3_aa: CASTLGGADTQYF
cdr3_nt: TGTGCCAGCACCCTGGGGGGAGCAGATACGCAGTATTTT

j_call: TRBJ2-7
v_call: TRBV11-1
d_call: TRBD2
clone_size: -
cdr3_aa: CASSTASGNYEQYF
cdr3_nt: TGTGCCAGCAGCACCGCTAGCGGGAACTACGAGCAGTACTTC

j_call: TRBJ2-1
v_call: TRBV19
d_call: TRBD2
clone_size: -
cdr3_aa: CASSPTSGAYNEQFF
cdr3_nt: TGTGCCAGTAGCCCGACTAGCGGAGCCTACAATGAGCAGTTCTTC

j_call: TRBJ2-1
v_call: TRBV5-4
d_call: -
clone_size: once
cdr3_aa: CASSGATPPPYNEQFF
cdr3_nt: TGTGCCAGCAGCGGGGCGACGCCACCCCCCTACAATGAGCAGTTCTTC

j_call: TRBJ1-1
v_call: TRBV21-1
d_call: -
clone_size: -
cdr3_aa: CPGRGPGQGRDTEAFF
cdr3_nt: TGCCCAGGTAGGGGACCGGGACAGGGAAGGGACACTGAAGCTTTCTTT

j_call: TRBJ1-2
v_call: TRBV6-2/TRBV6-3
d_call: -
clone_size: -
cdr3_aa: CASSYSFWQGDGYTF
cdr3_nt: TGTGCCAGCAGTTACTCCTTCTGGCAGGGTGATGGCTACACCTTC

j_call: TRBJ1-4
v_call: TRBV19
d_call: TRBD1
clone_size: -
cdr3_aa: CASSTDGTENEKLFF
cdr3_nt: TGTGCCAGTAGTACCGACGGGACAGAGAATGAAAAACTGTTTTTT

j_call: TRBJ2-3
v_call: TRBV3-1/TRBV3-2
d_call: TRBD2
clone_size: few
cdr3_aa: CASSRRTSGRGTDTQYF
cdr3_nt: TGTGCCAGCAGCCGACGGACTAGCGGGAGGGGCACGGATACGCAGTATTTT

j_call: TRBJ1-3
v_call: TRBV9
d_call: -
clone_size: -
cdr3_aa: CASSPQDSGNTIYF
cdr3_nt: TGTGCCAGCAGCCCACAAGACTCTGGAAACACCATATATTTT

j_call: TRBJ2-5
v_call: TRBV3-1/TRBV3-2
d_call: -
clone_size: -
cdr3_aa: CASSLVSGTQYF
cdr3_nt: TGTGCCAGCAGCCTAGTCTCAGGGACCCAGTACTTC

j_call: TRBJ1-2
v_call: TRBV24-1
d_call: TRBD1
clone_size: -
cdr3_aa: CATSDAGTGELGYTF
cdr3_nt: TGTGCCACCAGTGATGCCGGGACAGGGGAATTGGGCTACACCTTC

j_call: TRBJ2-5
v_call: TRBV30
d_call: TRBD2
clone_size: -
cdr3_aa: CAWRREVETQYF
cdr3_nt: TGTGCCTGGAGGCGGGAGGTTGAGACCCAGTACTTC

j_call: TRBJ1-3
v_call: TRBV12-3/TRBV12-4
d_call: -
clone_size: -
cdr3_aa: CASNQGSGNTIYF
cdr3_nt: TGTGCCAGCAACCAGGGTTCCGGAAACACCATATATTTT

j_call: TRBJ1-2
v_call: TRBV19
d_call: TRBD1
clone_size: -
cdr3_aa: CASTRDSRSGGYTF
cdr3_nt: TGTGCCAGTACCCGGGACAGCAGGTCGGGGGGCTACACCTTC